This T cell receptor (beta chain) came from a study of tumor-infiltrating lymphocytes in oesophageal squamous cell carcinoma (dated by TCRdb to the mid-2010s). To prepare the library, PCR was applied. Sequencing was carried out with an Illumina HiSeq 2000. TCRdb ran its own pipeline on the public reads, namely fastp trimming at Q25 and MiXCR clone calling, and kept in-frame beta chains. Each CDR3 protein gets just one entry, which takes the most common genes and DNA from the rows behind it. Recorded for this sample are 20,000 to 25,000 distinct CDR3 sequences; roughly a third of them occurred a single time. Over 15% of the sample rests with the top ten. This clonotype has just one count. It lacks a known antigen. No base qualities exist here, and no much larger clone lies one base off it. One read alone provides weak support. Trimming removed 5 bases from V and 14 bases from J; the gene matches leave 10 bases unexplained. The CDR3 holds 12 amino acids from the cysteine to the phenylalanine. Only CDR3 DNA is held: 36 bases, read in frame from base 1.

The sample comprised esophageal tumor tissue. The origin of this receptor is a female donor with esophageal squamous cell carcinoma. The chain was built from TRBV12-3 or TRBV12-4 and TRBJ1-1; TRBD1 aligns with 8 central bases. The bases read TGTGCCAGCAGTGACAGGGGCGCGGAGCAGTTCTTT. Its translation reads: CASSDRGAEQFF.